This T cell receptor (beta chain) was captured in a study of T cells in Graves' hyperthyroidism and ophthalmopathy. About the research overall: Before treatment of any kind, peripheral blood was taken at initial diagnosis.

This clonotype appeared many times. The TCR beta CDR3 regions underwent amplification using RNA transcripts as the source. The HTBI primer set served for first-round RT-PCR of the TCR CDR3. TCRdb independently ran MiXCR on the multiplex PCR reads; one entry per CDR3 protein. The sample lists about 840,000 distinct CDR3 sequences; over 35% were seen once. The TCR sequence derives from a young man with Graves' hyperthyroidism. Input material: blood.

CDR3 nucleotide sequence: TGTGCCAGTAGTATTCCCGAGACAGGGACACCCAAGCCCCAGCATTTT. Amino acids: CASSIPETGTPKPQHF. The chain couples TRBV19 to TRBJ1-5; 7 bases fit TRBD1. V shed 3 bases and J 8 bases; nucleotides not matched to a gene: 13. There are 16 residues in the CDR3. The V gene's germline CDR1 is LNHDA and CDR2 SQIVND (reference sequence).